The clone carrying this TCR beta chain was observed at least ten times. Its specificity is not known. The CDR3 totals 14 residues. Trimming removed 1 base from V and 8 bases from J, with 16 bases in between. Germline CDR1 and CDR2: DFQATT and SNEGSKA (reference sequence). The entry originates in a study of blood T cells in healthy people across ages. Study conclusions and caveats: Strong correlation linked observed beta diversity and percent naive T cells. Unsorted PBMC material precluded a definitive naive versus antigen-experienced comparison.

It was with a sample-barcoded 5' primer and a J-beta primer mix that a second PCR of about 6 to 12 cycles was run. A tag from a template-switch adaptor with 12 random nucleotides marked each cDNA molecule. Using its own MiXCR run on the 5' RACE reads, TCRdb lists one record per CDR3 protein. The table includes 950,000 to 1,200,000 distinct CDR3 sequences, roughly two fifths detected once. Sequenced input: blood. The receptor comes from a man between 18 and 29 years old in good health. The chain has TRBV20-1 and TRBJ2-3; possibly TRBD2 for D (6 bases). CDR3 in amino acids: CSARAELAGGTQYF. DNA for the CDR3: TGCAGTGCTAGAGCCGAACTAGCTGGGGGTACGCAGTATTTT.